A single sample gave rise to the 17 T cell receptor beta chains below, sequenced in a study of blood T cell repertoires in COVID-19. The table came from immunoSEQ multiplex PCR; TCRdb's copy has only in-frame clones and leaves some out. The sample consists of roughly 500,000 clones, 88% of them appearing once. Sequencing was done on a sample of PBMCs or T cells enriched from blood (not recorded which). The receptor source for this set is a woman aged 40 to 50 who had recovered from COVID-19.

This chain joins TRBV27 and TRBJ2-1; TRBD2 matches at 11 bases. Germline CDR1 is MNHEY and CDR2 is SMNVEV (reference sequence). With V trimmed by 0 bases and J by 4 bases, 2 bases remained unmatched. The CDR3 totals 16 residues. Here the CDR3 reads CASSLSGTSGYNEQFF. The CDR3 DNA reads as TGTGCCAGCAGTTTATCCGGGACTAGCGGATACAATGAGCAGTTCTTC.

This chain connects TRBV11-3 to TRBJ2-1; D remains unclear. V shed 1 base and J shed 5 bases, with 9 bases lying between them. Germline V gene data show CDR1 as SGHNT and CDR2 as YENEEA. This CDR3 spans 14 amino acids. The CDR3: CASSLVYSNNEQFF. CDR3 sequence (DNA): TGTGCCAGCAGCTTAGTTTACTCGAACAATGAGCAGTTCTTC.

CDR3 loop: CASSPLVYNEQFF. Written as DNA, the CDR3 is TGTGCCAGCAGTCCGCTAGTTTACAATGAGCAGTTCTTC. This chain connects TRBV12-3 or TRBV12-4 to TRBJ2-1; no clear D. V was cut by 5 bases and J by 4 bases, with 9 bases left in between. This CDR3 region has 13 residues.

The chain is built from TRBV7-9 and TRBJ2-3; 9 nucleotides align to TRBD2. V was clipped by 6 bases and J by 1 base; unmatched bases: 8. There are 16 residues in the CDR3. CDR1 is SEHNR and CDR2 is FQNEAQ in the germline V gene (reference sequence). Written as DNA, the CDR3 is TGTGCCAGCAGGTCATCTAGCGGGGCCCGCACAGATACGCAGTATTTT. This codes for CASRSSSGARTDTQYF.

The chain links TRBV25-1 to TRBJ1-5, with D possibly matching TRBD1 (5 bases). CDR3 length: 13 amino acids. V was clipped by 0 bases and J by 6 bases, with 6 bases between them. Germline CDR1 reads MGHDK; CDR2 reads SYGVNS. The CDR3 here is CASSEYQGQPQHF. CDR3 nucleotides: TGTGCCAGCAGTGAATATCAGGGTCAGCCCCAGCATTTT.

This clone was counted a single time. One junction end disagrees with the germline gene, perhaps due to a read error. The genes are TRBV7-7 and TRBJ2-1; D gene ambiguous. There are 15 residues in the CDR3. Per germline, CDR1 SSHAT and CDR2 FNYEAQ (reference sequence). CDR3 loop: CASSLGEFPYNEQFF. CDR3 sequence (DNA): TGTGCTAGCAGCTTAGGAGAGTTTCCCTACAATGAGCAGTTCTTC.

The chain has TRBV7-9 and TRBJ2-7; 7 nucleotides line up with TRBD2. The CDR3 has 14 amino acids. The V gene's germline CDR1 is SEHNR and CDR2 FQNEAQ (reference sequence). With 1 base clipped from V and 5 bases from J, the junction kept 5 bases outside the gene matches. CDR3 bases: TGTGCCAGCAGCTTAGTCGGGGGGTCCCACGAGCAGTACTTC. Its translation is CASSLVGGSHEQYF.

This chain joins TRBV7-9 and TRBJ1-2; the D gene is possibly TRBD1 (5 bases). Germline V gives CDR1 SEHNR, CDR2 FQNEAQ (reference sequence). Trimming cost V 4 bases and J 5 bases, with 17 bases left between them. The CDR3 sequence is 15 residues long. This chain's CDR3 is CASSSKTQGFYGYTF. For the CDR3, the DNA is TGTGCCAGCAGCTCGAAGACTCAGGGTTTTTATGGCTACACCTTC.

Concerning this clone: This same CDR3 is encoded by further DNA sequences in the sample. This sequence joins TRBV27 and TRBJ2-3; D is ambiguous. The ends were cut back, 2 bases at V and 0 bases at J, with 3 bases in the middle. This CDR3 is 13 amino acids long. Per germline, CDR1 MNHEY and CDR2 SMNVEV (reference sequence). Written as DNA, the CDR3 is TGTGCCAGCAGTTTAACTAGCACAGATACGCAGTATTTT. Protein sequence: CASSLTSTDTQYF.

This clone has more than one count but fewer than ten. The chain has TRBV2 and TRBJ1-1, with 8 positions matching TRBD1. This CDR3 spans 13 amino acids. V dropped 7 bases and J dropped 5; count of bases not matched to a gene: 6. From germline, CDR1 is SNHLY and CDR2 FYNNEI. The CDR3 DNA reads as TGTGCCAGCAAACAGGGGGTAGGAACTGAAGCTTTCTTT. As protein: CASKQGVGTEAFF. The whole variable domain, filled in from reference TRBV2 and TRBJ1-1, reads EPEVTQTPSHQVTQMGQEVILRCVPISNHLYFYWYRQILGQKVEFLVSFYNNEISEKSEIFDDQFSVERPDGSNFTLKIRSTKLEDSAMYFCASKQGVGTEAFFGQGTRLTVV.

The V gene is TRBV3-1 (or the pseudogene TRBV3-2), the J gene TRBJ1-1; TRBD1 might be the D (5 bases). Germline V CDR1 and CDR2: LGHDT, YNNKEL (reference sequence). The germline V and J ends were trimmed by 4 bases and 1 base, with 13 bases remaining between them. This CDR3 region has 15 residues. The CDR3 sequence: CASSPREGSNTEAFF. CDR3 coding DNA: TGTGCCAGCAGCCCCCGGGAGGGGTCGAACACTGAAGCTTTCTTT.

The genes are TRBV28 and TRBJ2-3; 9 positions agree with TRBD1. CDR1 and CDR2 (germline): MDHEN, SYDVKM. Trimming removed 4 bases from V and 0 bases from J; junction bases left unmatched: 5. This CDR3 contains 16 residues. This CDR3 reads CASSSPGQGSTDTQYF. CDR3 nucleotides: TGTGCCAGCAGTTCTCCGGGACAGGGAAGCACAGATACGCAGTATTTT. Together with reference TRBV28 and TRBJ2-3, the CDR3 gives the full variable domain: DVKVTQSSRYLVKRTGEKVFLECVQDMDHENMFWYRQDPGLGLRLIYFSYDVKMKEKGDIPEGYSVSREKKERFSLILESASTNQTSMYLCASSSPGQGSTDTQYFGPGTRLTVL.

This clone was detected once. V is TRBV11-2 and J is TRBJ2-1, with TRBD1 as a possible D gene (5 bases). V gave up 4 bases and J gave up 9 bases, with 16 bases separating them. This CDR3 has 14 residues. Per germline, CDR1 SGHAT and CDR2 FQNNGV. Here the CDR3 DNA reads TGTGCCAGCAGCTGGTTACGGCTTAGGGGTGAGCAGTTCTTC. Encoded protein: CASSWLRLRGEQFF.

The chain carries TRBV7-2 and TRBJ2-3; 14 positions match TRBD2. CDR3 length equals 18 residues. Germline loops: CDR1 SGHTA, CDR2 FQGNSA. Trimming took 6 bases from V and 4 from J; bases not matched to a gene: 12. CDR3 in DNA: TGTGCCAGCAGACCTAGCGCTGGACTAGCGGGAGGCGCAGATACGCAGTATTTT. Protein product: CASRPSAGLAGGADTQYF.

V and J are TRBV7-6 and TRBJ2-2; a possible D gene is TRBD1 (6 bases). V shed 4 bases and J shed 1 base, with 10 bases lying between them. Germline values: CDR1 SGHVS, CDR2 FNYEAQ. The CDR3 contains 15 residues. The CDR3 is CASSSIQGNTGELFF. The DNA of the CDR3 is TGTGCCAGCAGCTCAATACAGGGGAACACCGGGGAGCTGTTTTTT.

This CDR3 is CASSAGTGGSPLHF. The CDR3 nucleotides are TGTGCCAGTAGTGCCGGGACAGGGGGTTCACCCCTCCACTTT. The chain uses TRBV19 and TRBJ1-6, with 11 positions matching TRBD1. The germline V gene encodes CDR1 LNHDA and CDR2 SQIVND (reference sequence). Unmatched junction bases numbered 3, after V lost 5 bases and J lost 9 bases. The CDR3 is 14 amino acids.

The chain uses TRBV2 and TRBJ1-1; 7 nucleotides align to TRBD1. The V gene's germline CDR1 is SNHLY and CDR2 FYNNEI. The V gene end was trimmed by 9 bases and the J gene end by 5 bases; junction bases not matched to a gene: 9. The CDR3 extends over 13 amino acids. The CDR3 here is CASLEGAGTEAFF. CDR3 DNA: TGTGCCAGTTTGGAGGGGGCTGGGACTGAAGCTTTCTTT. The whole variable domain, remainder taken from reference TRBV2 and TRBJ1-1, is EPEVTQTPSHQVTQMGQEVILRCVPISNHLYFYWYRQILGQKVEFLVSFYNNEISEKSEIFDDQFSVERPDGSNFTLKIRSTKLEDSAMYFCASLEGAGTEAFFGQGTRLTVV.